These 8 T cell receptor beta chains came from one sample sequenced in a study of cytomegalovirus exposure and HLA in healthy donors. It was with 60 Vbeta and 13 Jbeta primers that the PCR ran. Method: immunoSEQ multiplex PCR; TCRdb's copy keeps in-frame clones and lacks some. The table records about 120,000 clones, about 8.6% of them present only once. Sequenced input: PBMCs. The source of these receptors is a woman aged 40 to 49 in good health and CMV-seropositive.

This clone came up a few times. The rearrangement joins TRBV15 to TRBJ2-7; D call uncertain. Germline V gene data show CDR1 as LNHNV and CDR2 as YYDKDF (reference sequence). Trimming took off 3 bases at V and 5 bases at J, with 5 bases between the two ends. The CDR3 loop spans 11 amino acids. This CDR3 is CATSSGHEQYF. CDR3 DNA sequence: TGTGCCACCAGCAGTGGCCACGAGCAGTACTTC. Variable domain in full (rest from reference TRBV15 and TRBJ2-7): DAMVIQNPRYQVTQFGKPVTLSCSQTLNHNVMYWYQQKSSQAPKLLFHYYDKDFNNEADTPDNFQSRRPNTSFCFLDIRSPGLGDTAMYLCATSSGHEQYFGPGTRLTVT.

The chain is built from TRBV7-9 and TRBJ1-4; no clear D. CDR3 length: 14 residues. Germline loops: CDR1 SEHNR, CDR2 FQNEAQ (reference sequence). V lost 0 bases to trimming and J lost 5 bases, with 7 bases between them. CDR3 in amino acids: CASSLALGNEKLFF. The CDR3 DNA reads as TGTGCCAGCAGCTTAGCGCTAGGAAATGAAAAACTGTTTTTT.

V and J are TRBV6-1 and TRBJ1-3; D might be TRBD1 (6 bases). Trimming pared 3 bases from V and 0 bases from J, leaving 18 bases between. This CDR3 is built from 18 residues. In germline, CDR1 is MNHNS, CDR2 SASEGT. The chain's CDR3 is CASSDPWRSDSSGNTIYF. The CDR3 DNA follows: TGTGCCAGCAGTGACCCCTGGAGATCGGACAGCTCTGGAAACACCATATATTTT.

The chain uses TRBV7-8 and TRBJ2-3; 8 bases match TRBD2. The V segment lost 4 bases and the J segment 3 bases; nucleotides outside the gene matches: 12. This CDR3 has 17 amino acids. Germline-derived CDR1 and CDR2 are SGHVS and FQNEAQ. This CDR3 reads CASSSNSGDGITDTQYF. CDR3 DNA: TGTGCCAGCAGCTCCAATAGCGGGGACGGTATTACAGATACGCAGTATTTT.

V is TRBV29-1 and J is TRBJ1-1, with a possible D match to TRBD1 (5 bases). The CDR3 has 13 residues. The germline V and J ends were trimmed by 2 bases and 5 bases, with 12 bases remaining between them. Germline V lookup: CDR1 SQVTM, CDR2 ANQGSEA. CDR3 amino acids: CSVEKRGSTEAFF. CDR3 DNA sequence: TGCAGCGTTGAAAAAAGGGGCTCTACTGAAGCTTTCTTT.

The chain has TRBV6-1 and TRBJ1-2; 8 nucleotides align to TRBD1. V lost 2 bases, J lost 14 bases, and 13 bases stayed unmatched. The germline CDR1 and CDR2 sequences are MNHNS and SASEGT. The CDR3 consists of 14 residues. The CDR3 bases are TGTGCCAGCAGTGAACTGGGACAGGTCTATGCTGGGACCTTC. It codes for CASSELGQVYAGTF.

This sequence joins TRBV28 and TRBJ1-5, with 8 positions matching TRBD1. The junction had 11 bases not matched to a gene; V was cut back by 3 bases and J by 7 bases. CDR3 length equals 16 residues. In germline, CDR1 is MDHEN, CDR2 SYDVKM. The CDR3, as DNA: TGTGCCAGCAGTTTCGTTCAGGGGGCCTTCCGACAGCCCCAGCATTTT. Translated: CASSFVQGAFRQPQHF.

As DNA, the CDR3 is TGCGCCAGCAGCCAAGGATGGGACAGCACAAATTCACCCCTCCACTTT. Translating gives CASSQGWDSTNSPLHF. J is TRBJ1-6 and V is TRBV4-1; 7 bases map to TRBD1. After removal of 1 base from V and 7 bases from J, the junction contained 7 bases not matched to a gene. CDR1 is MGHRA and CDR2 is YSYEKL in the germline V gene. The CDR3 sequence is 16 residues long.